This TCR beta chain was profiled in a study of blood T cell repertoires in COVID-19. Study-wide context: What the recovered Cohort 3 donors had was two negative PCRs, clearance, or symptom resolution. COVID-19 samples, acute and convalescent, were from the United States, Italy and Spain.

The cohort comprised adults aged 18 to 89 years residing in about two dozen US areas. Sequencing used immunoSEQ multiplex PCR; TCRdb keeps in-frame clones, though not all of them. The table has about 150,000 clones, around three quarters seen once. The CDR3 spans 14 residues. Per the germline V gene, CDR1 is MNHEY and CDR2 is SMNVEV (reference sequence). Trimming removed 3 bases at V and 9 bases at J, with 14 bases between. This clone was counted only a few times. The TCR originated in a woman aged 70 to 79 in a cohort exposed to, infected with or recovered from COVID-19 (not recorded which). J is TRBJ1-4 and V is TRBV27; perhaps TRBD1 as D (6 bases). The source material was PBMCs or T cells enriched from blood (not recorded which). Written as DNA, the CDR3 is TGTGCCAGCAGTTTTAGCAGGGGAGCACAAAAACTGTTTTTT. Encoded protein: CASSFSRGAQKLFF.